This T cell receptor beta chain comes out of a study of T cells in localized non-small cell lung cancer. V dropped 4 bases and J dropped 8; count of bases not matched to a gene: 10. The CDR3 runs to 15 residues. CDR1 SNHLY and CDR2 FYNNEI come from the germline V gene. Profiled with immunoSEQ multiplex PCR; TCRdb holds only in-frame clones, not every one. This sample has approximately 35,000 clones, with approximately 91% found just once. The table lists this clone with a count of one. The receptor was derived from a man between 35 and 75 years old with stage II lung adenocarcinoma. Sequenced here: PBMCs, sampled before any cancer treatment. The genes are TRBV2 and TRBJ1-2; TRBD1 matches 10 bases. The CDR3 nucleotides read TGTGCCAGCAGTGTGACAGGGGGCGCGGTTGGCGGCTACACCTTC. Its translation: CASSVTGGAVGGYTF.